The sequence of this T cell receptor (beta chain) was determined in a study of vaccination and CD4 T cells after COVID-19. The wider study: Control cultures received a CEFX pool, an HIV-1 Nef pool, or no peptide. General study results and limits: Analysis covered relatively few convalescent patients and lacked any early post-infection timepoints.

As for treatment: approximately 9-day PBMC culture with coronavirus spike peptide pools or control peptides (ViraFEST assay). Once peptide pools had expanded antigen-specific T cells, ViraFEST sequenced TCRs. Half-medium changes with fresh IL-2 medium occurred on days 3 and 7. CDR3 length equals 13 residues. With 4 bases removed from V and 6 bases from J, the gap between germline ends came to 10 bases. From germline, CDR1 is SGHTA and CDR2 FQGTGA. Sequencing of cultured CD4+ T cell DNA used the Oncomine TCR Beta short-read assay. Each CDR3 protein is one row after TCRdb ran MiXCR on the PCR reads. The data contain roughly 10,000 distinct CDR3 sequences, 70% to 75% of them singletons. Note on this clonotype: Its antigen is not known.

This chain uses TRBV7-3 with TRBJ1-5, with unresolved D. This receptor was identified in a human donor who had recovered from COVID-19. Sequenced material: CD4+ T cells from blood, cultured in vitro. Here the CDR3 reads CASSSSSGQPQHF. The CDR3, as DNA: TGTGCCAGCAGCTCCTCATCCGGTCAGCCCCAGCATTTT.